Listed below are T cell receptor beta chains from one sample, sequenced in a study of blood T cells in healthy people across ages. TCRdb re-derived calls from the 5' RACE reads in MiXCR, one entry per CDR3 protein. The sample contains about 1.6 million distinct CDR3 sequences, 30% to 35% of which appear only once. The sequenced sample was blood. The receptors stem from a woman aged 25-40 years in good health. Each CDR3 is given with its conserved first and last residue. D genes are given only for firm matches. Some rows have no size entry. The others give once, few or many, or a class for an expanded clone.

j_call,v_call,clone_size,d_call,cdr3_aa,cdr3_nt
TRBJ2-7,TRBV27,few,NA,CASSPTPGSHVKNIYEQYF,TGTGCCAGCAGTCCTACCCCGGGCAGTCATGTCAAAAACATATACGAGCAGTACTTC
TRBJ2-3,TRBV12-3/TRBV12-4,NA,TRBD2,CASTLRGRTGGTDTQYF,TGTGCCAGCACTTTGCGGGGACGAACGGGGGGTACAGATACGCAGTATTTT
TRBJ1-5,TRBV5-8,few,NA,CASSTGGSSLTYSNQPQHF,TGTGCCAGCAGCACTGGAGGATCCTCACTAACATATAGCAATCAGCCCCAGCATTTT
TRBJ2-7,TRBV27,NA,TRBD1,CARGDRLYNEQYF,TGTGCCAGGGGGGACAGACTCTACAATGAGCAGTACTTC
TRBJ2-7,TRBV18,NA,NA,CASSPTPSTYEQYF,TGTGCCAGCTCACCTACCCCCTCGACTTACGAGCAGTACTTC
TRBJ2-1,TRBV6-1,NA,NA,CASTPGRGGSNEQFF,TGTGCCAGCACTCCGGGCAGGGGTGGCTCCAATGAGCAGTTCTTC
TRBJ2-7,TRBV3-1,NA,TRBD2,CASSQARERYF,TGTGCCAGCAGCCAAGCGCGGGAGCGGTACTTC
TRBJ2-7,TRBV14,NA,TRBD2,CASSGFSGYSYEQYF,TGTGCCAGCAGCGGGTTTAGCGGGTACTCCTACGAGCAGTACTTC
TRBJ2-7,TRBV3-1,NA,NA,CASSLWRTNSYEQYF,TGTGCCAGCAGCCTTTGGAGGACAAACTCCTACGAGCAGTACTTC
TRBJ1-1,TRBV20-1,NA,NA,CSARVMGRGKAFF,TGCAGTGCTAGGGTGATGGGGAGGGGGAAAGCTTTCTTT
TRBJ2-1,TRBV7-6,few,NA,CASSIPTAGEQFF,TGTGCCAGCAGCATCCCTACTGCGGGCGAGCAGTTCTTC
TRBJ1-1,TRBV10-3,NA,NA,CAISDPGGIITNTEAFF,TGTGCCATCAGTGACCCCGGGGGGATAATCACCAACACTGAAGCTTTCTTT
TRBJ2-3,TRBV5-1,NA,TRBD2,CASSHRTSGQPDTQYF,TGCGCCAGCAGCCATAGGACTAGCGGGCAGCCTGATACGCAGTATTTT
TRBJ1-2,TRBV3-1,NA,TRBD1,CASSPQGKFSGYTF,TGTGCCAGCAGCCCACAGGGGAAGTTTAGTGGCTACACCTTC
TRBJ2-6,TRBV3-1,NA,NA,CASSHEWTSGANVRTF,TGTGCCAGCAGCCACGAATGGACATCTGGGGCCAACGTCCGGACTTTC
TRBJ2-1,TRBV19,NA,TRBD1,CASSTRQGTNEQFF,TGTGCCAGTAGTACGAGACAGGGTACGAATGAGCAGTTCTTC
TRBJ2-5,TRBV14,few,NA,CASSQAVGETQYF,TGTGCCAGCAGCCAAGCGGTGGGGGAGACCCAGTACTTC
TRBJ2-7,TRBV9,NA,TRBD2,CASSAGTSAHEQYF,TGTGCCAGCAGCGCCGGGACTAGCGCCCACGAGCAGTACTTC
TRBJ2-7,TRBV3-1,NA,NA,CASSQDPGHEAPQYF,TGTGCCAGCAGCCAAGATCCCGGACACGAAGCGCCGCAGTACTTC
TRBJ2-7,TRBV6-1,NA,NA,CASSHSGPYEQYF,TGTGCCAGCAGTCATTCAGGGCCCTACGAGCAGTACTTC
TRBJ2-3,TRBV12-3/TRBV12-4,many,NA,CASSFEGTDTQYF,TGCGCCAGCAGCTTTGAGGGGACAGATACGCAGTATTTT
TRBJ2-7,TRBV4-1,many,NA,CASSRQVARRDEQYF,TGCGCCAGCAGCCGTCAAGTGGCGAGGAGGGACGAGCAGTACTTC
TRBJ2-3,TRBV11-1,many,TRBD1,CASSYPTAGTGGSTSSTDTQYF,TGTGCCAGCAGCTACCCCACAGCCGGGACAGGGGGGAGTACAAGTAGCACAGATACGCAGTATTTT
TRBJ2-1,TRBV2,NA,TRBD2,CASSEPQRGGSYNEQFF,TGTGCCAGCAGTGAACCCCAGCGGGGGGGCTCCTACAATGAGCAGTTCTTC
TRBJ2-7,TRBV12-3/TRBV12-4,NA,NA,CASSCQGGRYEQYF,TGTGCCAGCAGTTGTCAGGGGGGAAGGTACGAGCAGTACTTC
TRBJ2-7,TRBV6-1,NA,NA,CASSEGVRSGERNEQYF,TGTGCCAGCAGTGAAGGCGTCAGAAGTGGGGAGAGAAACGAGCAGTACTTC
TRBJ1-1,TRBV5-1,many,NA,CASSLEGGRNTEAFF,TGTGCCAGCAGCTTAGAAGGGGGAAGAAACACTGAAGCTTTCTTT
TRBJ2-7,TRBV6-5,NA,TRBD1,CAGGQDLWEQYF,TGTGCCGGCGGACAGGACCTTTGGGAGCAGTACTTC
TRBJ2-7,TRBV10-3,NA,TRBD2,CAISDAGRAPEQYF,TGTGCCATCAGTGACGCCGGGAGGGCCCCCGAGCAGTACTTC
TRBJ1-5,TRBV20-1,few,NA,CSARAPNQPQHF,TGCAGTGCTAGAGCCCCCAATCAGCCCCAGCATTTT
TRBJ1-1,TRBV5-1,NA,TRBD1,CASSWDRGDTEAFF,TGCGCCAGCAGCTGGGACAGGGGAGATACTGAAGCTTTCTTT
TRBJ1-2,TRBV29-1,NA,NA,CSVEDLSSYGYTF,TGCAGCGTTGAAGATCTCTCGAGCTATGGCTACACCTTC
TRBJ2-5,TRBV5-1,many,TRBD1,CASSPGTGSETQYF,TGTGCCAGCTCGCCTGGGACAGGATCGGAGACCCAGTACTTC
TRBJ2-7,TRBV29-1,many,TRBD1,CSVEGRGHEQYF,TGCAGCGTTGAAGGCAGGGGGCACGAGCAGTACTTC
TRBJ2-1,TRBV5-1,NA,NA,CASSLALQTNEQFF,TGCGCCAGCAGCTTGGCCTTACAGACGAATGAGCAGTTCTTC
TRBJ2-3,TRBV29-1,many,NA,CSVEDALTFASTDTQYF,TGCAGCGTTGAAGATGCCCTGACGTTCGCTAGCACAGATACGCAGTATTTT
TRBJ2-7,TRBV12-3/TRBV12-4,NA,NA,CASSRRTATYEQYF,TGTGCCAGCAGCCGAAGGACAGCGACCTACGAGCAGTACTTC
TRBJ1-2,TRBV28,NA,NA,CASSLSPYYGYTF,TGTGCCAGCAGTTTGTCGCCGTACTACGGCTACACCTTC
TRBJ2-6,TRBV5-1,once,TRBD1,CASSPHGGQGAAGANVLTF,TGCGCCAGCAGCCCTCACGGTGGACAGGGGGCGGCTGGGGCCAACGTCCTGACTTTC
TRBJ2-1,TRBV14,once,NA,CASSQGGGLFYNEQFF,TGTGCCAGCAGCCAAGGCGGAGGCTTGTTCTACAATGAGCAGTTCTTC
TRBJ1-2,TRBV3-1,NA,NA,CASSQDAGPLGYTF,TGTGCCAGCAGCCAAGATGCGGGACCCCTTGGCTACACCTTC
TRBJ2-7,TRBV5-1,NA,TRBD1,CASTPTLGQGTYEQYF,TGCGCCAGCACTCCAACCCTCGGACAGGGTACCTACGAGCAGTACTTC
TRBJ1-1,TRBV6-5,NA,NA,CASGFGGNEAFF,TGTGCCAGCGGCTTTGGGGGGAATGAAGCTTTCTTT
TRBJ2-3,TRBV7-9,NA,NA,CASSPLADADTQYF,TGTGCCAGCAGCCCTTTAGCCGACGCAGATACGCAGTATTTT
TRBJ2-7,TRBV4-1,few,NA,CASSQDRAPPSSYEQYF,TGCGCCAGCAGCCAAGATAGGGCACCACCGAGCTCCTACGAGCAGTACTTC
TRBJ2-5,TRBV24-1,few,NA,CATSDRTAPRETQYF,TGTGCCACCAGTGACCGGACAGCCCCGAGGGAGACCCAGTACTTC
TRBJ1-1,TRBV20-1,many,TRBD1,CSARGPLRNRGTEAFF,TGCAGTGCTAGAGGTCCCCTTCGAAACAGGGGCACTGAAGCTTTCTTT
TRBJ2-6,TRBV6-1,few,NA,CASSDAEAIYDGANVLTF,TGTGCCAGCAGTGATGCAGAGGCGATCTATGATGGGGCCAACGTCCTGACTTTC
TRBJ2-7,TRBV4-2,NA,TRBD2,CASSQAAASGSKGSYEQYF,TGTGCCAGCAGCCAAGCGGCGGCTAGCGGGAGCAAAGGGTCCTACGAGCAGTACTTC
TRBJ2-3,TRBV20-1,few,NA,CSISPSSADTQYF,TGCAGTATATCGCCTAGCTCGGCAGATACGCAGTATTTT
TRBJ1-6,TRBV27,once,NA,CASSLYGLHYNSPLHF,TGTGCCAGCAGTTTATACGGACTTCACTATAATTCACCCCTCCACTTT
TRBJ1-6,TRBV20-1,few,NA,CSASLQYDGSPPHF,TGCAGTGCTAGTTTACAGTATGACGGTTCACCCCCCCACTTT
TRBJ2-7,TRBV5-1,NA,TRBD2,CASNQSGGAYEQYF,TGCGCCAGCAACCAATCGGGGGGGGCCTACGAGCAGTACTTC
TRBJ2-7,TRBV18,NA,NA,CASSPNRLPFYEQYF,TGTGCCAGCTCACCCAACAGGCTCCCATTCTACGAGCAGTACTTC
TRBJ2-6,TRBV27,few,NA,CATESNRYTSGANVLTF,TGTGCCACCGAAAGTAACAGATACACCTCTGGGGCCAACGTCCTGACTTTC
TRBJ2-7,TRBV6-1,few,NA,CASSEVNDSYEQYF,TGTGCCAGCAGTGAGGTGAACGACTCCTACGAGCAGTACTTC
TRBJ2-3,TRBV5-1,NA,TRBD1,CTSSLGYRGPVTDTQYF,TGCACCAGCAGCTTGGGATACAGGGGCCCAGTCACAGATACGCAGTATTTT
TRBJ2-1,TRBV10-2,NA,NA,CASSELVGRGNNEQFF,TGCGCCAGCAGTGAGTTAGTGGGAAGAGGGAACAATGAGCAGTTCTTC
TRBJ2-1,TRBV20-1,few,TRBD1,CSAPHSDRGVGEQFF,TGCAGTGCTCCCCACTCAGACAGGGGAGTGGGTGAGCAGTTCTTC